Reported below is one TCR beta chain. Its antigen is as yet unknown. Each PCR had synthetic TCR analog templates added to it as a spike-in. Sequenced by immunoSEQ multiplex PCR; TCRdb stores in-frame clones only, minus some. The data contain more than 90,000 clones, roughly 91% of them singletons. The sample belongs to a study of PD-L1 blockade in urothelial cancer. Study-level background: Analyzed time points were 3 weeks (second dose) and 6 weeks after therapy began.

Regarding time point: pretreatment peripheral blood. Individual patients had between 1 and 8 samples, taken pretreatment and on-treatment. Notes on the study in general: Better survival was predicted by below-median pretreatment blood TCR clonality.

V lost 2 bases to trimming and J lost 4 bases; unmatched junction nucleotides: 4. This CDR3 has 15 residues. CDR1 and CDR2 from the germline V gene are SGDLS and YYNGEE. The sequencing used PBMCs, collected around atezolizumab (anti-PD-L1) treatment. V and J are TRBV9 and TRBJ2-2; 8 bases align to TRBD2. The sequence derives from a man between 60 and 75 years old with urothelial cancer. CDR3 coding DNA: TGTGCCAGCAGCGTCGGGGGGGGTTTCACCGGGGAGCTGTTTTTT. It yields the protein CASSVGGGFTGELFF. Full variable domain (rest looked up from reference TRBV9 and TRBJ2-2): DSGVTQTPKHLITATGQRVTLRCSPRSGDLSVYWYQQSLDQGLQFLIQYYNGEERAKGNILERFSAQQFPDLHSELNLSSLELGDSALYFCASSVGGGFTGELFFGEGSRLTVL.